This record looks at one T cell receptor (beta chain) sequence and its context. TCRdb derives one entry per CDR3 protein from the 5' RACE reads, leaving out DNA. This repertoire comprises approximately 380,000 distinct CDR3 sequences; its ten largest clones make up around 4.9%. This CDR3 is built from 14 residues. The germline V gene has CDR1 KGHSH and CDR2 LQKENI. The data derive from a study of T cells expressing NK-cell markers. On the study more broadly: Researchers got TCR beta repertoires out of sorted CD3+CD56+NKG2C+, CD3+CD56+NKG2C- and CD3+CD56-NKG2C+ T cells.

The sequence was obtained from a man aged 18 to 69 in good health. The sequencing input was blood T cells: a sorted CD56 or NKG2C T cell subset, CD4+ or CD8+ T cells, or bulk PBMC T cells (not recorded which). The chain joins TRBV18 to TRBJ2-1. CDR3 region: CASSPMGVLNEQFF.